This T cell receptor beta chain came from a study of cytomegalovirus exposure and HLA in healthy donors. Study results and limitations: The authors assumed roughly uniform sequencing depth across donors for presence/absence analyses. Analysis performed later found 16,951 TCR beta sequences associated with HLA alleles at 0.05 false discovery rate. Reportedly, diagnosis of cytomegalovirus status by the classifier showed high specificity and sensitivity.

This CDR3 region has 16 residues. CDR1 MNHNS and CDR2 SASEGT come from the germline V gene. V shed 4 bases, J shed 1 base, and the junction held 4 bases outside the gene matches. Primers: 60 Vbeta forward and 13 Jbeta reverse. Profiled with immunoSEQ multiplex PCR; TCRdb holds only in-frame clones, not every one. The sample lists around 100,000 clones, 60% to 80% occurring once. With respect to this clone: Its antigen is undetermined.

Participants comprised healthy donors of bone marrow. This chain joins TRBV6-1 and TRBJ2-1; the match to TRBD2 covers 10 bases. The sequence was obtained from a woman aged 55-69 years in good health and CMV-seropositive. Sequenced sample: PBMCs. The CDR3 region is CASSARTSGSYNEQFF. Here the CDR3 DNA reads TGTGCCAGCAGTGCCCGGACTAGCGGATCCTACAATGAGCAGTTCTTC.